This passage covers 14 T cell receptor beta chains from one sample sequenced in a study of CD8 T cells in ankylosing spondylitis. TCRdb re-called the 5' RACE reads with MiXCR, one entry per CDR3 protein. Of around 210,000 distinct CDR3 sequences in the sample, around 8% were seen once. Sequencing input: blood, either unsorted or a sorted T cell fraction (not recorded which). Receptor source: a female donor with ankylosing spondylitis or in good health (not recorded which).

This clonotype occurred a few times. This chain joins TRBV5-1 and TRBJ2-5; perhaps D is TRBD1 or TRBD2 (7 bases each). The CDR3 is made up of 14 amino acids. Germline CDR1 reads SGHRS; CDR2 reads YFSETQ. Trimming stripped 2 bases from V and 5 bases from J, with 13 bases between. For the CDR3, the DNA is TGCGCCAGCAGCTTATCAGGGGGGGTGGAGACCCAGTACTTC. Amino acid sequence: CASSLSGGVETQYF.

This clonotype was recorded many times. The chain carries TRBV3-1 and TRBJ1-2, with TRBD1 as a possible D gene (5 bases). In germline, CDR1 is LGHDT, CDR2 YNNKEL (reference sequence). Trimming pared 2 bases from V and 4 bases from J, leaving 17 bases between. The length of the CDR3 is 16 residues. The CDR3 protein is CASSQNRQYFPYGYTF. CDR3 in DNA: TGTGCCAGCAGCCAAAACCGACAGTACTTTCCCTATGGCTACACCTTC.

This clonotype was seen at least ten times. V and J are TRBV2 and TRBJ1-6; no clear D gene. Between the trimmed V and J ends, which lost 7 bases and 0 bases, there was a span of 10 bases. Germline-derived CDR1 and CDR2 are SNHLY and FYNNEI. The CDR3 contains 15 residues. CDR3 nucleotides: TGTGCCAGCACAGACGGGAGCTCCTATAATTCACCCCTCCACTTT. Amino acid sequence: CASTDGSSYNSPLHF.

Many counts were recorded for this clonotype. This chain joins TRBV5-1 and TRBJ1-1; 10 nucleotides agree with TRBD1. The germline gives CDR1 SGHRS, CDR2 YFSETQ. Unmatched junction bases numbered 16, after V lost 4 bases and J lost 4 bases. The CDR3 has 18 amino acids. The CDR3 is CASSNPLTGGEGSTEAFF. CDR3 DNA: TGCGCCAGCAGCAACCCCCTGACAGGGGGCGAAGGAAGCACTGAAGCTTTCTTT. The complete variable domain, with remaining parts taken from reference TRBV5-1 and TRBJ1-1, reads KAGVTQTPRYLIKTRGQQVTLSCSPISGHRSVSWYQQTPGQGLQFLFEYFSETQRNKGNFPGRFSGRQFSNSRSEMNVSTLELGDSALYLCASSNPLTGGEGSTEAFFGQGTRLTVV.

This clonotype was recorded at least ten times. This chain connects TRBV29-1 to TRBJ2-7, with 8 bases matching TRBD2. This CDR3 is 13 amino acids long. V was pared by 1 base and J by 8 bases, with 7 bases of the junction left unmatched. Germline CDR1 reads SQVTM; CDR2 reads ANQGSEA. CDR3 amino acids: CSVEGAGAMKQYF. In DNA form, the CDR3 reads TGCAGCGTTGAAGGAGCGGGAGCAATGAAGCAGTACTTC.

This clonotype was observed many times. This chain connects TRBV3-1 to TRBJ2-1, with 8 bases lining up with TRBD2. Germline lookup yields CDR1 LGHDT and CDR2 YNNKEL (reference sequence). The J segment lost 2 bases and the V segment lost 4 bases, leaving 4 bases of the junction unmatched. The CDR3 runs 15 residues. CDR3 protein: CASSREAGAYNEQFF. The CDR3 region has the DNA TGTGCCAGCAGCCGCGAAGCGGGAGCCTACAATGAGCAGTTCTTC.

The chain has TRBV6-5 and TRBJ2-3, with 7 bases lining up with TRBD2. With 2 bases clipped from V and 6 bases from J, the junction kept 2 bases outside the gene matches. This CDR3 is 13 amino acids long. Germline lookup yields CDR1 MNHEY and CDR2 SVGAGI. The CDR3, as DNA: TGTGCCAGCAGTTACGGGAGGGGTGATACGCAGTATTTT. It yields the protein CASSYGRGDTQYF.

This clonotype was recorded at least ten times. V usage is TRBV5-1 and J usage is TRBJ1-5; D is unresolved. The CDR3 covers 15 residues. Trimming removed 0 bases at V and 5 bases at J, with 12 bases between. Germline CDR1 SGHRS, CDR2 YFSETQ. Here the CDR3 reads CASSLEGDRHQPQHF. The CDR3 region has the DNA TGCGCCAGCAGCTTGGAGGGAGACCGCCATCAGCCCCAGCATTTT.

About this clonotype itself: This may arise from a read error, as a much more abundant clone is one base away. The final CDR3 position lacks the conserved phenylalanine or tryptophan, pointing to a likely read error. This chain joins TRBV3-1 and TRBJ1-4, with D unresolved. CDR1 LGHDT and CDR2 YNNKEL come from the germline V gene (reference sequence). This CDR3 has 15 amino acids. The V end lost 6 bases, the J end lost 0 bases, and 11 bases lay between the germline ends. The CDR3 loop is CASSETAATNEKLFI. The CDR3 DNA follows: TGTGCCAGCAGTGAGACGGCTGCAACTAATGAAAAACTGTTTATT.

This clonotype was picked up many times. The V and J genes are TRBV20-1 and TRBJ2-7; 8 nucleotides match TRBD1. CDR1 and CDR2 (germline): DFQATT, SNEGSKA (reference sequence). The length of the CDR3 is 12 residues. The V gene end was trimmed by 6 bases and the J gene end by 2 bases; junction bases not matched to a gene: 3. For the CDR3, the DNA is TGCAGTGCCGAGGACAGGGCCTACGAGCAGTACTTC. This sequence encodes CSAEDRAYEQYF.

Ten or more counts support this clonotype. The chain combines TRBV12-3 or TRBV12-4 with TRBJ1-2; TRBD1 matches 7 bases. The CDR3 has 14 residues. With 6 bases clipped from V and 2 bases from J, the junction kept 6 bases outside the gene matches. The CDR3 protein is CASSLQGTNYGYTF. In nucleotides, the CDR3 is TGTGCCAGCAGCTTACAGGGGACGAACTATGGCTACACCTTC.

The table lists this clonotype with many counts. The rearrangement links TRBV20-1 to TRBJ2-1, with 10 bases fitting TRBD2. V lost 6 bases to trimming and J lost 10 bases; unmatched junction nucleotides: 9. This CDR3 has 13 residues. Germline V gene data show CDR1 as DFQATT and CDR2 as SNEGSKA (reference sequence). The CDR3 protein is CSAFSGRAEEQFF. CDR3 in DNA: TGCAGTGCATTCAGCGGGAGGGCCGAAGAGCAGTTCTTC.

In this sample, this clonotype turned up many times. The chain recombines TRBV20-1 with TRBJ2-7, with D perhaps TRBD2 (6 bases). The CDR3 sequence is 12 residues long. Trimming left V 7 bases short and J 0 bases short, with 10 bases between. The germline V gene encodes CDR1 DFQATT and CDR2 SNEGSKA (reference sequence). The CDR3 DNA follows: TGCAGTGGGGACTTAAGCTCCTACGAGCAGTACTTC. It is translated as CSGDLSSYEQYF.

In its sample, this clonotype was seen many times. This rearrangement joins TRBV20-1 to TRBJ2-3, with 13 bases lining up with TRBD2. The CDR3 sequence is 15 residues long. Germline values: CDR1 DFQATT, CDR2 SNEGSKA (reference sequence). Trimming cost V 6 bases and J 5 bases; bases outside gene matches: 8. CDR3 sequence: CSALGLAGVIDTQYF. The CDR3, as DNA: TGCAGTGCCCTCGGACTAGCGGGAGTCATAGATACGCAGTATTTT.